The source of this TCR beta chain is a study of T cell responses to AZD1222 COVID-19 vaccine. Study-wide points: Increases in Spike-specific TCR breadth and depth were seen after two AZD1222 doses. The donors showed a predominance of white British ancestry and of females, with possible underestimation of clonal diversity.

The CDR3 contains 16 residues. Germline V gene sequence: CDR1 PRHDT, CDR2 FYEKMQ (reference sequence). V was trimmed by 1 base and J by 1 base, leaving 11 bases between them. In the case of this clone: Its antigen is undetermined.

Clones were sequenced by immunoSEQ multiplex PCR, and TCRdb holds only the in-frame ones, with some missing. The sample yields about 150,000 clones, 90% seen once. Specimen: peripheral blood, collected on day 0 of AZD1222 vaccination. The V gene is TRBV13, the J gene TRBJ2-1; D perhaps matches TRBD2 (6 bases). The origin of this receptor is an adult in good health. The CDR3: CASSLAGLLSYNEQFF. CDR3 bases: TGTGCCAGCAGCTTAGCGGGACTCCTTTCCTACAATGAGCAGTTCTTC. The entire variable domain, with the rest obtained from reference TRBV13 and TRBJ2-1, is as follows: AAGVIQSPRHLIKEKRETATLKCYPIPRHDTVYWYQQGPGQDPQFLISFYEKMQSDKGSIPDRFSAQQFSDYHSELNMSSLELGDSALYFCASSLAGLLSYNEQFFGPGTRLTVL.